A selection of T cell receptor beta chains follows, all from one sample in a study of beta chain features in type 1 diabetes. Profiling relied on immunoSEQ multiplex PCR, and the TCRdb table lists in-frame clones only, not all of them. In the table there are about 900,000 clones, about 17% of which are singletons. Sample: naive CD4+ T cells from blood. The receptor set was obtained from a woman younger than 35 in good health. Both conserved end residues are part of each CDR3. Fields, in order: V gene, D gene, J gene, clone size, CDR3 DNA, CDR3 protein. The D gene is left open where the match is weak. Only part of the rows carry a size: once, few, many, or a class if the clone is expanded.

v_gene: TRBV25-1
d_gene: .
j_gene: TRBJ1-3
abundance: few
CDR3nt: TGTGCCAGCAGTGAAGCCCCTCCAGGGATCGGACACACCATATATTTT
CDR3aa: CASSEAPPGIGHTIYF

v_gene: TRBV29-1
d_gene: .
j_gene: TRBJ2-5
abundance: few
CDR3nt: TGCAGCGCCAATCAGGGGCGGGCGGGGACCCAGTACTTC
CDR3aa: CSANQGRAGTQYF

v_gene: TRBV20-1
d_gene: .
j_gene: TRBJ2-3
abundance: few
CDR3nt: TGCAGTGCTTCATCACCAGATACGCAGTATTTT
CDR3aa: CSASSPDTQYF

v_gene: TRBV5-1
d_gene: TRBD2
j_gene: TRBJ2-3
abundance: .
CDR3nt: TGCGCCAGCAGCTTGGAGGGGACTAGCTCAGATACGCAGTATTTT
CDR3aa: CASSLEGTSSDTQYF

v_gene: TRBV4-1
d_gene: TRBD2
j_gene: TRBJ2-5
abundance: .
CDR3nt: TGCGCCAGCAGCCAAGATACGGCCGGCGGGGGGACCCAGTACTTC
CDR3aa: CASSQDTAGGGTQYF

v_gene: TRBV2
d_gene: .
j_gene: TRBJ2-3
abundance: few
CDR3nt: TGTGCCAGCAGTCCTTTTTGGGGGACAGATACGCAGTATTTT
CDR3aa: CASSPFWGTDTQYF

v_gene: TRBV29-1
d_gene: TRBD2
j_gene: TRBJ2-2
abundance: .
CDR3nt: TGCAGCGTAGTTAGCGGGAAGGGGAACACCGGGGAGCTGTTTTTT
CDR3aa: CSVVSGKGNTGELFF

v_gene: TRBV27
d_gene: .
j_gene: TRBJ2-1
abundance: .
CDR3nt: TGTGCCAGCAGTTGGAGGCATCGCTCGTTAGAGCAGTTCTTC
CDR3aa: CASSWRHRSLEQFF

v_gene: TRBV29-1
d_gene: .
j_gene: TRBJ2-3
abundance: .
CDR3nt: TGCAGCGTTGTAGCGGCAACAGATACGCAGTATTTT
CDR3aa: CSVVAATDTQYF

v_gene: TRBV5-4
d_gene: .
j_gene: TRBJ2-2
abundance: few
CDR3nt: TGTGCCAGCAGCTTGGCGGGGTGGCGGGCCGGGGAGCTGTTTTTT
CDR3aa: CASSLAGWRAGELFF

v_gene: TRBV28
d_gene: TRBD2
j_gene: TRBJ2-1
abundance: .
CDR3nt: TGTGCCAGCAGTTCACCAGCGGGAGGGCCGTACAATGAGCAGTTCTTC
CDR3aa: CASSSPAGGPYNEQFF

v_gene: TRBV19
d_gene: TRBD1
j_gene: TRBJ1-2
abundance: few
CDR3nt: TGTGCCAGTACTAAAAGACAGGGGATCGACTATGGCTACACCTTC
CDR3aa: CASTKRQGIDYGYTF

v_gene: TRBV20-1
d_gene: .
j_gene: TRBJ2-3
abundance: few
CDR3nt: TGCAGTGCTAGGGGAAGAGATACGCAGTATTTT
CDR3aa: CSARGRDTQYF

v_gene: TRBV5-1
d_gene: TRBD1
j_gene: TRBJ1-1
abundance: few
CDR3nt: TGCGCCAGCAGCTTGGGGACAGGGAACACTGAAGCTTTCTTT
CDR3aa: CASSLGTGNTEAFF

v_gene: TRBV5-1
d_gene: .
j_gene: TRBJ2-1
abundance: few
CDR3nt: TGCGCCAGCAGCACGGGTAGTAGCCTAAGCTCCTACAATGAGCAGTTCTTC
CDR3aa: CASSTGSSLSSYNEQFF

v_gene: TRBV7-6
d_gene: .
j_gene: TRBJ2-3
abundance: .
CDR3nt: TGTGCCAGCAGCTTAGCCCGTCTCGGGGCGAGCACAGATACGCAGTATTTT
CDR3aa: CASSLARLGASTDTQYF

v_gene: TRBV9
d_gene: .
j_gene: TRBJ2-2
abundance: .
CDR3nt: TGTGCCAGCAGCGTGCAAACAGGGTTAAACACCGGGGAGCTGTTTTTT
CDR3aa: CASSVQTGLNTGELFF

v_gene: TRBV28
d_gene: TRBD2
j_gene: TRBJ2-1
abundance: few
CDR3nt: TGTGCCAGCAGTTTCACCCATTACCCGGGACAGAGGGCTAGCGGGAGGAATGAGCAGTTCTTC
CDR3aa: CASSFTHYPGQRASGRNEQFF

v_gene: TRBV2
d_gene: TRBD1
j_gene: TRBJ1-2
abundance: few
CDR3nt: TGTGCCAGTACTAGCGACAGGGGATACTATGGCTACACCTTC
CDR3aa: CASTSDRGYYGYTF

v_gene: TRBV28
d_gene: TRBD1
j_gene: TRBJ2-7
abundance: .
CDR3nt: TGTGCCAGCAACCCTCGAGGACAGGCCAAATACGAGCAGTACTTC
CDR3aa: CASNPRGQAKYEQYF

v_gene: TRBV15
d_gene: TRBD1
j_gene: TRBJ2-2
abundance: .
CDR3nt: TGTGCCACCAGCAGAGAGGTGCCAGGGGGCCTGCGTGGCGGGGAGCTGTTTTTT
CDR3aa: CATSREVPGGLRGGELFF

v_gene: TRBV27
d_gene: .
j_gene: TRBJ2-7
abundance: few
CDR3nt: TGTGCCAGCAGTATGCGTCCCCCCTACGAGCAGTACTTC
CDR3aa: CASSMRPPYEQYF

v_gene: TRBV4-2
d_gene: .
j_gene: TRBJ2-2
abundance: .
CDR3nt: TGTGCCAGCAGCGGACTCTGGCCAGGGGAGAACACCGGGGAGCTGTTTTTT
CDR3aa: CASSGLWPGENTGELFF

v_gene: TRBV9
d_gene: .
j_gene: TRBJ2-1
abundance: .
CDR3nt: TGTGCCAGCAGCGTAGATCAAGGGACGAATGAGCAGTTCTTC
CDR3aa: CASSVDQGTNEQFF

v_gene: TRBV4-1
d_gene: .
j_gene: TRBJ2-1
abundance: few
CDR3nt: TGCGCCAGCAGCCAAGGGGGGCGAGGGCGGGAGCAGTTCTTC
CDR3aa: CASSQGGRGREQFF

v_gene: TRBV7-2
d_gene: .
j_gene: TRBJ1-2
abundance: few
CDR3nt: TGTGCCAGCAGCTTAGCCCCGTTCTCTTCCCAGGGCTACACCTTC
CDR3aa: CASSLAPFSSQGYTF

v_gene: TRBV5-4
d_gene: TRBD2
j_gene: TRBJ2-5
abundance: .
CDR3nt: TGTGCCAGCACCGACCGGGGACTAGCGGGAGAGTTTGGGACCCAGTACTTC
CDR3aa: CASTDRGLAGEFGTQYF

v_gene: TRBV6-6
d_gene: .
j_gene: TRBJ2-2
abundance: .
CDR3nt: TGTGCCAGCAGGATTAGCGGAGCGAACACCGGGGAGCTGTTTTTT
CDR3aa: CASRISGANTGELFF

v_gene: TRBV2
d_gene: TRBD1
j_gene: TRBJ1-2
abundance: few
CDR3nt: TGTGCCAGCAGTGATTCCCGGGACAGGGGGCATGGCTACACCTTC
CDR3aa: CASSDSRDRGHGYTF

v_gene: TRBV9
d_gene: .
j_gene: TRBJ2-1
abundance: .
CDR3nt: TGTGCCAGCAGCGGCGACTTTTACAATGAGCAGTTCTTC
CDR3aa: CASSGDFYNEQFF

v_gene: TRBV4-1
d_gene: .
j_gene: TRBJ1-5
abundance: .
CDR3nt: TGCGCCAGCAGCCAAGACAGGGGAGAGCCCCAGCATTTT
CDR3aa: CASSQDRGEPQHF

v_gene: TRBV9
d_gene: .
j_gene: TRBJ2-6
abundance: .
CDR3nt: TGTGCCAGCAGCGTAGCCGTCTCGGGACCGATGAGCTCTGGGGCCAACGTCCTGACTTTC
CDR3aa: CASSVAVSGPMSSGANVLTF

v_gene: TRBV28
d_gene: TRBD1
j_gene: TRBJ2-4
abundance: few
CDR3nt: TGTGCCAGCAGCCCTGGACAGGCCGGGCCCACCAGGAACATTCAGTACTTC
CDR3aa: CASSPGQAGPTRNIQYF

v_gene: TRBV5-6
d_gene: .
j_gene: TRBJ1-1
abundance: few
CDR3nt: TGTGCCAGCAGCTTGCACACTGAAGCTTTCTTT
CDR3aa: CASSLHTEAFF

v_gene: TRBV7-7
d_gene: TRBD1
j_gene: TRBJ2-5
abundance: few
CDR3nt: TGTGCTAGCAGCCAGGGGACAGGACAAGAGACCCAGTACTTC
CDR3aa: CASSQGTGQETQYF

v_gene: TRBV7-2
d_gene: TRBD2
j_gene: TRBJ2-1
abundance: .
CDR3nt: TGTGCCAGCACCGTTAGCGGGAGGGCGTACAATGAGCAGTTCTTC
CDR3aa: CASTVSGRAYNEQFF

v_gene: TRBV10-3
d_gene: .
j_gene: TRBJ2-3
abundance: .
CDR3nt: TGTGCCATCAAGAAGACAGATTCAGATACGCAGTATTTT
CDR3aa: CAIKKTDSDTQYF

v_gene: TRBV5-1
d_gene: TRBD1
j_gene: TRBJ1-1
abundance: .
CDR3nt: TGCGCCAGCAGCCTCGGGACAGGGTCCGTCATGAACACTGAAGCTTTCTTT
CDR3aa: CASSLGTGSVMNTEAFF

v_gene: TRBV10-3
d_gene: .
j_gene: TRBJ2-7
abundance: few
CDR3nt: TGTGCCATCAGTGAGTCGTTGGGGAAATACGAGCAGTACTTC
CDR3aa: CAISESLGKYEQYF

v_gene: TRBV5-4
d_gene: TRBD2
j_gene: TRBJ2-5
abundance: .
CDR3nt: TGTGCCAGCAGCTACCCTGGCGGGGGTAACCAAGAGACCCAGTACTTC
CDR3aa: CASSYPGGGNQETQYF

v_gene: TRBV6-5
d_gene: .
j_gene: TRBJ2-7
abundance: .
CDR3nt: TGTGCCAGCAGTTACTCGGGACGGACCTACGAGCAGTACTTC
CDR3aa: CASSYSGRTYEQYF

v_gene: TRBV7-8
d_gene: TRBD2
j_gene: TRBJ2-3
abundance: few
CDR3nt: TGTGCCAGCAGCTTACGGGGGGTGTCCACAGATACGCAGTATTTT
CDR3aa: CASSLRGVSTDTQYF

v_gene: TRBV29-1
d_gene: TRBD1
j_gene: TRBJ1-2
abundance: .
CDR3nt: TGCAGCGCTACATTCCGGGACAGAAACTATGGCTACACCTTC
CDR3aa: CSATFRDRNYGYTF

v_gene: TRBV18
d_gene: TRBD2
j_gene: TRBJ2-3
abundance: .
CDR3nt: TGTGCCAGCTCACATACGACTAGCGGGAGGGCCGTAGATACGCAGTATTTT
CDR3aa: CASSHTTSGRAVDTQYF

v_gene: TRBV20-1
d_gene: .
j_gene: TRBJ2-1
abundance: few
CDR3nt: TGCAGTGCGGGACTCTCCAATGAGCAGTTCTTC
CDR3aa: CSAGLSNEQFF

v_gene: TRBV7-2
d_gene: TRBD1
j_gene: TRBJ2-2
abundance: few
CDR3nt: TGTGCCAGCAGCGCAGGGGGTTGGGACACCGGGGAGCTGTTTTTT
CDR3aa: CASSAGGWDTGELFF